This T cell receptor beta chain is drawn from a study of regulatory T cells in long-lasting Graves disease. Time point defined: newly diagnosed GD, antithyroid drugs for less than 3 months. RNA from PBMCs was the source of the TCR library. Investigators report Graves' disease was diagnosed under American Thyroid Association guidelines. A blood draw put about 8.2 milliliters of peripheral blood into EDTA tubes. Note on this clonotype: Its specificity is unknown.

TCR beta libraries were built with iRepertoire HTBI primers and Arm-PCR of CDR3 regions. TCRdb passed the multiplex PCR reads through MiXCR, listing each CDR3 protein once. The sample contains 530,000 or so distinct CDR3 sequences, about 13% of which appear only once. Study-wide findings and caveats: Persistent disease preferred TRBV28, TRBJ1-2 and TRBJ2-5.

The V and J ends lost 1 base and 2 bases respectively, with 6 bases between them. Germline lookup yields CDR1 SQVTM and CDR2 ANQGSEA. The CDR3 length is 12 residues. These same data were also listed under a study on T cells in Graves' hyperthyroidism and ophthalmopathy. That investigation notes: Blood also held most thyroid clonotypes expanded beyond 0.001.

This chain links TRBV29-1 with TRBJ2-7; D perhaps matches TRBD1 (6 bases). The clonotype originates from a man younger than 45 with Graves disease. This sample comprised peripheral blood mononuclear cells (PBMCs), obtained at new diagnosis, from a patient treated with antithyroid drugs. The CDR3 nucleotides read TGCAGCGTTGAAGGGACAGCCTACGAGCAGTACTTC. It is translated as CSVEGTAYEQYF.